Given below is one T cell receptor (beta chain) in context. This record comes from a study of blood T cell repertoires in COVID-19. Study information: Sites in the United States, Italy and Spain provided acute and convalescent COVID-19 samples. Sources were T cells, B-cell-depleted T cells, or PBMCs; the material itself was cDNA or gDNA.

Measured with immunoSEQ multiplex PCR; TCRdb has only the in-frame clones, and not every one. Seen here are about 300,000 clones, around 88% observed once, and the top ten hold approximately 1.3%. Trimming removed 1 base at V and 2 bases at J, with 9 bases between. CDR3 length equals 14 residues. CDR1 and CDR2 from the germline V gene are SGHTA and FQGNSA. The chain recombines TRBV7-2 with TRBJ2-7; D gene uncertain. This receptor was obtained from a woman aged 50 to 60 with acute or convalescent COVID-19. Sequenced input: peripheral blood. CDR3 nucleotides: TGTGCCAGCAGCTTAGTGAGAGCTACCTACGAGCAGTACTTC. It yields the protein CASSLVRATYEQYF.